This entry lists 16 T cell receptor beta chains sequenced from one sample in a study of cytomegalovirus exposure and HLA in healthy donors. The primer mix had 60 Vbeta and 13 Jbeta primers. The assay was immunoSEQ multiplex PCR, and TCRdb's table has in-frame clones only and misses some. Here the sample spans 100,000 to 150,000 clones, about four fifths being singletons. The sequenced sample was PBMCs. These receptors were taken from a woman aged 40 to 55 in good health and CMV-seropositive.

This clone was seen once. The chain uses TRBV5-5 and TRBJ1-2; 12 positions match TRBD1. CDR3 size: 14 residues. The V gene's germline CDR1 is SGHKS and CDR2 YYEKEE (reference sequence). Losses at the gene ends were 4 bases for V and 3 bases for J; bases not matched to a gene: 1. CDR3 loop: CASSRDRGHYGYTF. The CDR3 region has the DNA TGTGCCAGCAGCCGGGACAGGGGGCACTATGGCTACACCTTC.

This sequence joins TRBV6-5 and TRBJ2-3, with 9 nucleotides matching TRBD2. J was trimmed by 4 bases and V by 2 bases; bases with no gene match: 1. Germline CDR1 and CDR2: MNHEY and SVGAGI. The CDR3 totals 14 residues. In DNA form, the CDR3 reads TGTGCCAGCAGTTACGGCGGGAGGGCAGATACGCAGTATTTT. Amino acid sequence: CASSYGGRADTQYF.

The chain carries TRBV5-4 and TRBJ2-3; a possible D gene is TRBD1 (6 bases). V lost 2 bases to trimming and J lost 4 bases, with 11 bases between them. Germline loops: CDR1 SGHNT, CDR2 YYREEE (reference sequence). The CDR3 spans 14 residues. In nucleotides, the CDR3 is TGTGCCAGCAGCTTTTATACAGGGCCAGATACGCAGTATTTT. As protein: CASSFYTGPDTQYF.

The V gene is TRBV29-1, the J gene TRBJ2-3; D unclear. The germline CDR1 and CDR2 sequences are SQVTM and ANQGSEA. The CDR3 totals 11 residues. This CDR3 reads CAPPLIDTQYF. In DNA, the CDR3 is TGCGCGCCCCCCTTGATCGATACGCAGTATTTT.

The chain employs TRBV2 and TRBJ2-5; unclear D gene. Trimming took off 7 bases at V and 5 bases at J, with 14 bases between the two ends. The CDR3 runs 13 residues. Germline values: CDR1 SNHLY, CDR2 FYNNEI. CDR3 bases: TGTGCCAGCATTCCAGGTCATATGGAGACCCAGTACTTC. This sequence encodes CASIPGHMETQYF.

This chain uses TRBV27 with TRBJ2-2; D is uncertain. The CDR3 has 15 amino acids. V was shortened by 3 bases and J by 3 bases, with 11 bases between the two germline ends. CDR1 is MNHEY, CDR2 SMNVEV, per germline (reference sequence). This CDR3 is CASSLVRSHTGELFF. CDR3 in DNA: TGTGCCAGCAGTTTGGTGCGGTCGCACACCGGGGAGCTGTTTTTT.

The V call is TRBV18, the J call TRBJ2-7; 8 bases are shared with TRBD2. Germline trimming cut 5 bases from V and 6 bases from J; bases unmatched to any gene: 9. The CDR3 loop spans 14 amino acids. Germline CDR1 is KGHSH and CDR2 is LQKENI. The CDR3 loop reads CASSSDRGRLEQYF. Written as DNA, the CDR3 is TGTGCCAGCTCATCGGACCGCGGGAGGCTCGAGCAGTACTTC.

The chain carries TRBV7-6 and TRBJ2-5; 12 bases line up with TRBD1. The junction had 6 bases not matched to a gene; V was cut back by 2 bases and J by 5 bases. This CDR3 is 16 amino acids long. The germline gives CDR1 SGHVS, CDR2 FNYEAQ. The CDR3 DNA reads TGTGCCAGCAGCTTACCGGGACAGGGGGCAGGGGAGACCCAGTACTTC. Residues: CASSLPGQGAGETQYF.

This chain uses TRBV5-4 with TRBJ1-1; 7 bases line up with TRBD1. Germline V CDR1 and CDR2: SGHNT, YYREEE (reference sequence). The CDR3 has 13 amino acids. J lost 7 bases, V lost 0 bases, and 3 bases had no gene match. As DNA, the CDR3 is TGTGCCAGCAGCTTGGGGACAGGAGATGAAGCTTTCTTT. This gives the protein CASSLGTGDEAFF.

The gene calls are TRBV5-1 and TRBJ2-5, with 7 bases that match TRBD1. After removal of 0 bases from V and 0 bases from J, the junction contained 2 bases not matched to a gene. CDR1 is SGHRS, CDR2 YFSETQ, per germline. The CDR3 is made up of 15 amino acids. The CDR3 DNA reads as TGCGCCAGCAGCTTGGCGGGACAGAACCAAGAGACCCAGTACTTC. This encodes CASSLAGQNQETQYF.

The count of this clone is one. This rearrangement joins TRBV6-1 to TRBJ2-3; TRBD2 aligns across 14 bases. CDR3 size: 16 residues. V dropped 4 bases and J dropped 4; count of bases not matched to a gene: 4. Looked up from germline, CDR1 is MNHNS and CDR2 is SASEGT. CDR3 DNA: TGTGCCAGCAGTGGAGGGACTAGCGGGAGATCAGATACGCAGTATTTT. Encoded protein: CASSGGTSGRSDTQYF.

V and J are TRBV6-5 and TRBJ1-1, with 12 bases identical to TRBD1. CDR3 length: 15 amino acids. J was trimmed by 5 bases and V by 6 bases; bases with no gene match: 7. The germline CDR1 and CDR2 sequences are MNHEY and SVGAGI. The CDR3 loop reads CASRGTGGRKTEAFF. CDR3 DNA: TGTGCCAGCAGAGGGACAGGGGGCAGAAAGACTGAAGCTTTCTTT.

The rearrangement links TRBV25-1 to TRBJ1-6; TRBD1 is a possible D gene (5 bases). CDR3 length: 15 amino acids. Looked up from germline, CDR1 is MGHDK and CDR2 is SYGVNS. The V and J ends lost 1 base and 10 bases respectively, with 14 bases between them. This chain's CDR3 is CASSELGDWGSPLHF. CDR3 sequence (DNA): TGTGCCAGCAGTGAATTGGGGGACTGGGGGTCACCCCTCCACTTT.

The chain couples TRBV27 to TRBJ1-1, with 10 bases that match TRBD1. Per germline, CDR1 MNHEY and CDR2 SMNVEV (reference sequence). CDR3 length: 15 residues. V dropped 3 bases and J dropped 5; count of bases not matched to a gene: 6. Here the CDR3 reads CASSLTWTGGTEAFF. In nucleotides, the CDR3 is TGTGCCAGCAGTTTGACGTGGACAGGGGGGACTGAAGCTTTCTTT.

The V call is TRBV6-6, the J call TRBJ2-1, with 14 bases matching TRBD2. The CDR3 length is 16 residues. Trimming at V came to 2 bases and at J to 9 bases, leaving 6 bases not matched to a gene. Germline V gene data show CDR1 as MNHNY and CDR2 as SVGAGI (reference sequence). The CDR3: CASSYRLAGGPGEQFF. The CDR3 bases are TGTGCCAGCAGTTACCGACTAGCGGGAGGGCCGGGTGAGCAGTTCTTC.

V usage is TRBV7-2 and J usage is TRBJ1-2, with D maybe TRBD1 (5 bases). Germline lookup yields CDR1 SGHTA and CDR2 FQGNSA. Trimming cost V 5 bases and J 2 bases, with 12 bases left between them. This CDR3 contains 14 residues. CDR3 coding DNA: TGTGCCAGCAGCCTCAGGGAATCAAACTATGGCTACACCTTC. It codes for CASSLRESNYGYTF.